This TCR beta chain appears in the sequencing data of a study of blood T cell repertoires in COVID-19. Overall study context: Samples representing acute and convalescent COVID-19 were sourced from the United States, Italy and Spain. Sources were T cells, B-cell-depleted T cells, or PBMCs; the material itself was cDNA or gDNA.

The V and J ends lost 5 bases and 9 bases respectively, with 14 bases between them. The CDR3 totals 13 residues. CDR1 is MNHEY and CDR2 is SVGAGI in the germline V gene. This clone has only one observation. Authors' methods: Reference gene primer amplification gave estimated nucleated cell counts. Using immunoSEQ multiplex PCR, the repertoire was profiled, and TCRdb retains in-frame clones only, with some absent. V, J and clone size are taken as reported in that table, and D and trimming were inferred from the DNA itself. The repertoire includes 150,000 or so clones, about 90% of them detected once, and roughly 6.6% sits in the top ten.

The origin of this receptor is a man older than 75 with acute or convalescent COVID-19. Sequences were obtained from peripheral blood. The chain uses TRBV6-5 and TRBJ2-1; D gene unclear. The CDR3 is CASSLGPSREQFF. The DNA of the CDR3 is TGTGCCAGCAGTCTAGGTCCAAGTCGTGAGCAGTTCTTC.